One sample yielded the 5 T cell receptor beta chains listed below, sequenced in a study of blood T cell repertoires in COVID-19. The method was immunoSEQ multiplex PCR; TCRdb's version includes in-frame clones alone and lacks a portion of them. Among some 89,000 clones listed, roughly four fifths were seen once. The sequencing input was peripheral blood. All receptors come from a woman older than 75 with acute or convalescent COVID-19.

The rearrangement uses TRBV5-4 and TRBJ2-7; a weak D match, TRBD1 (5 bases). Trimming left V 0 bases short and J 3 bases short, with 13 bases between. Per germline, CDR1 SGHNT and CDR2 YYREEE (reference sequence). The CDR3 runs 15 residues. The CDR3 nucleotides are TGTGCCAGCAGCTTGGCAGGGTCTTCCCTCTACGAGCAGTACTTC. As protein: CASSLAGSSLYEQYF.

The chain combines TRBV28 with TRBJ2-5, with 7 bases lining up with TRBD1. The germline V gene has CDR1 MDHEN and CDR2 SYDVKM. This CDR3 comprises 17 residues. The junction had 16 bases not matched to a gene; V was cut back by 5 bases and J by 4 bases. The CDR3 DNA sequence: TGTGCCAGCAGTCGACCATATCAGGGGGACCTCGGAGAGACCCAGTACTTC. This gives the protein CASSRPYQGDLGETQYF.

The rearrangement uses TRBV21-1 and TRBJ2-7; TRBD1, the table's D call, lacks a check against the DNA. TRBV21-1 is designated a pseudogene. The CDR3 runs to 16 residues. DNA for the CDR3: TGTGCCAGCCCAAAGATGCGGGACAGGGACTCCTACGAGCAGTACTTC. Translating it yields CASPKMRDRDSYEQYF.

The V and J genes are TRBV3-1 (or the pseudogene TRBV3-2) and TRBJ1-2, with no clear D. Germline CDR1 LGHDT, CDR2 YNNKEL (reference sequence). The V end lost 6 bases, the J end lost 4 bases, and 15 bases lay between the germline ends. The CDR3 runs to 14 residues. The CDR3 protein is CASSPRGLPYGYTF. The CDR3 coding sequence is TGTGCCAGCAGTCCCCGAGGCCTCCCCTATGGCTACACCTTC.

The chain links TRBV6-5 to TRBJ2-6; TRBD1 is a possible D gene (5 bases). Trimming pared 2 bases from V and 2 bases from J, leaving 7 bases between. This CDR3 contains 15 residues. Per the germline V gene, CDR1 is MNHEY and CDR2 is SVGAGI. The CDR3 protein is CASSYEDTGANVLTF. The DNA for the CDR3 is TGTGCCAGCAGTTACGAGGACACTGGGGCCAACGTCCTGACTTTC.